The 13 T cell receptor beta chains below were found in one sample sequenced in a study of shared clonotypes between healthy human individuals. The assay was immunoSEQ multiplex PCR, and TCRdb's table has in-frame clones only and misses some. The table has around 600,000 clones, around 97% seen once; the top ten hold roughly 0.055%. The sequenced sample consisted of naive CD4+ T cells sorted from blood. The subset was: CD45RA+ positively selected. The source of these receptors is a woman aged 25 to 39 in good health.

The J gene is TRBJ2-7, the V gene TRBV6-1; possibly TRBD1 for D (6 bases). The CDR3 loop spans 14 amino acids. Germline CDR1 is MNHNS and CDR2 is SASEGT. With 8 bases removed from V and 0 bases from J, the gap between germline ends came to 14 bases. The CDR3 DNA reads as TGTGCCAGCCTCCGGGACACTCGCTCCTACGAGCAGTACTTC. It yields the protein CASLRDTRSYEQYF.

V gene TRBV5-1 combines with J gene TRBJ2-3; the D gene is possibly TRBD1 (5 bases). Between the trimmed V and J ends, which lost 0 bases and 2 bases, there was a span of 10 bases. Germline assignment: CDR1 SGHRS and CDR2 YFSETQ. The CDR3 runs to 15 residues. CDR3 protein: CASSLAGKDTDTQYF. CDR3 DNA sequence: TGCGCCAGCAGCTTGGCAGGGAAGGACACAGATACGCAGTATTTT.

This clone was counted once. The J gene is TRBJ1-2, the V gene TRBV28; 7 nucleotides match TRBD1. Germline assignment: CDR1 MDHEN and CDR2 SYDVKM. The CDR3 sequence is 14 residues long. The ends lost 3 bases at V and 4 bases at J; junction bases unmatched: 5. The CDR3 region is CASSLEQGSYGYTF. CDR3 DNA sequence: TGTGCCAGCAGTTTGGAACAGGGGTCCTATGGCTACACCTTC.

The J gene is TRBJ2-3, the V gene TRBV5-4; 11 bases are shared with TRBD2. J was trimmed by 0 bases and V by 5 bases; bases with no gene match: 11. The germline gives CDR1 SGHNT, CDR2 YYREEE (reference sequence). The CDR3 length is 18 residues. CDR3 region: CASREGTSGTYSTDTQYF. The CDR3 coding sequence is TGTGCCAGCAGGGAGGGGACTAGCGGTACATATAGCACAGATACGCAGTATTTT.

The chain employs TRBV27 and TRBJ2-3; tentative D call: TRBD1 (6 bases). The V end was cut by 6 bases, the J end by 2 bases, with 21 bases between. The CDR3 has 17 amino acids. Germline CDR1 MNHEY, CDR2 SMNVEV (reference sequence). CDR3 residues: CASSPEWGRRHTDTQYF. The CDR3 DNA follows: TGTGCCAGCAGCCCCGAGTGGGGGCGGAGACACACAGATACGCAGTATTTT.

The chain is built from TRBV28 and TRBJ2-2; possibly TRBD1 for D (6 bases). The ends were cut back, 4 bases at V and 9 bases at J, with 12 bases in the middle. The CDR3 spans 13 residues. The germline V gene encodes CDR1 MDHEN and CDR2 SYDVKM. For the CDR3, the DNA is TGTGCCAGCAGTTGGAAAGGGGGACGGGAGCTGTTTTTT. Translating gives CASSWKGGRELFF.

The chain employs TRBV20-1 and TRBJ2-1; D gene uncertain. V was clipped by 3 bases and J by 10 bases, with 10 bases between them. The CDR3 sequence is 11 residues long. Per the germline V gene, CDR1 is DFQATT and CDR2 is SNEGSKA (reference sequence). The CDR3 here is CSASVRREQFF. In DNA form, the CDR3 reads TGCAGTGCTAGTGTTCGGCGGGAGCAGTTCTTC.

V gene TRBV9 combines with J gene TRBJ1-6, with D hard to call. CDR1 and CDR2 from the germline V gene are SGDLS and YYNGEE. Trimming removed 0 bases at V and 0 bases at J, with 7 bases between. This CDR3 contains 16 residues. CDR3: CASSVDLNSYNSPLHF. The CDR3 DNA is TGTGCCAGCAGCGTAGATCTTAACTCCTATAATTCACCCCTCCACTTT.

The chain combines TRBV5-1 with TRBJ2-1; 13 bases map to TRBD2. Germline V gene lookup returns CDR1 SGHRS and CDR2 YFSETQ. The trim removed 0 bases at V and 11 bases at J, leaving 14 bases unmatched. This CDR3 has 18 amino acids. CDR3 in DNA: TGCGCCAGCAGCTTGGGAACCGGGACTAGCGGGGCTTTTGACAAGCAGTTCTTC. Translated, it gives CASSLGTGTSGAFDKQFF.

The chain employs TRBV18 and TRBJ2-1; TRBD2 agrees at 10 bases. Germline CDR1 is KGHSH and CDR2 is LQKENI. J lost 8 bases, V lost 10 bases, and 11 bases had no gene match. The CDR3 spans 14 residues. CDR3 nucleotides: TGTGCCACCAGTGAGAGCGGGAGGGACCATGAGCAGTTCTTC. Its protein is CATSESGRDHEQFF. Complete variable domain (other parts from reference TRBV18 and TRBJ2-1): NAGVMQNPRHLVRRRGQEARLRCSPMKGHSHVYWYRQLPEEGLKFMVYLQKENIIDESGMPKERFSAEFPKEGPSILRIQQVVRGDSAAYFCATSESGRDHEQFFGPGTRLTVL.

The chain uses TRBV6-5 and TRBJ2-7; D uncertain. Trimming cost V 0 bases and J 6 bases, with 9 bases left between them. The V gene's germline CDR1 is MNHEY and CDR2 SVGAGI. CDR3 size: 13 residues. The CDR3 DNA reads as TGTGCCAGCAGTTACTCGAGAGTTGGCGAGCAGTACTTC. Amino acids: CASSYSRVGEQYF.

V gene TRBV5-1 combines with J gene TRBJ2-7, with 12 bases lining up with TRBD2. The J segment lost 1 base and the V segment lost 4 bases, leaving 3 bases of the junction unmatched. This CDR3 spans 15 amino acids. Germline V gene lookup returns CDR1 SGHRS and CDR2 YFSETQ. The CDR3 sequence: CASSQTSGRSYEQYF. The CDR3, as DNA: TGCGCCAGCAGCCAAACTAGCGGGAGGTCCTACGAGCAGTACTTC.

The sample holds one count of this clone. This sequence joins TRBV5-1 and TRBJ2-6; D unclear. CDR3 length: 15 residues. CDR1 and CDR2 from the germline V gene are SGHRS and YFSETQ. V lost 0 bases and J lost 0, with 4 bases in between. CDR3 nucleotide sequence: TGCGCCAGCAGCTTGGCAGACTCTGGGGCCAACGTCCTGACTTTC. Protein: CASSLADSGANVLTF.